This record concerns one TCR beta chain sequence. The data originate from a study of blood T cell repertoires in COVID-19. As handled by the study authors: Researchers report that nucleated cell counts were estimated from reference gene primer amplification. Profiled with immunoSEQ multiplex PCR; TCRdb holds only in-frame clones, not every one. D and trimming were read from the DNA, whereas the V and J calls and clone size are those reported in that table. The top ten clones hold 0.82% of a sample with 220,000 or so clones, about 94% of them seen once. Trimming cost V 0 bases and J 0 bases, with 6 bases left between them. The CDR3 has 14 amino acids. Germline V CDR1 and CDR2: WNHNN, SYGVQD (reference sequence). Seattle participants joined during active infection and were tracked over time.

The sample comprised peripheral blood. The rearrangement uses TRBV10-1 and TRBJ2-7; possibly TRBD1 for D (6 bases). The receptor's source is a man aged 60 to 69 with COVID-19, enrolled during active disease. In nucleotides, the CDR3 is TGCGCCAGCAGTGAGTCGGGACACTCCTACGAGCAGTACTTC. It translates to CASSESGHSYEQYF.